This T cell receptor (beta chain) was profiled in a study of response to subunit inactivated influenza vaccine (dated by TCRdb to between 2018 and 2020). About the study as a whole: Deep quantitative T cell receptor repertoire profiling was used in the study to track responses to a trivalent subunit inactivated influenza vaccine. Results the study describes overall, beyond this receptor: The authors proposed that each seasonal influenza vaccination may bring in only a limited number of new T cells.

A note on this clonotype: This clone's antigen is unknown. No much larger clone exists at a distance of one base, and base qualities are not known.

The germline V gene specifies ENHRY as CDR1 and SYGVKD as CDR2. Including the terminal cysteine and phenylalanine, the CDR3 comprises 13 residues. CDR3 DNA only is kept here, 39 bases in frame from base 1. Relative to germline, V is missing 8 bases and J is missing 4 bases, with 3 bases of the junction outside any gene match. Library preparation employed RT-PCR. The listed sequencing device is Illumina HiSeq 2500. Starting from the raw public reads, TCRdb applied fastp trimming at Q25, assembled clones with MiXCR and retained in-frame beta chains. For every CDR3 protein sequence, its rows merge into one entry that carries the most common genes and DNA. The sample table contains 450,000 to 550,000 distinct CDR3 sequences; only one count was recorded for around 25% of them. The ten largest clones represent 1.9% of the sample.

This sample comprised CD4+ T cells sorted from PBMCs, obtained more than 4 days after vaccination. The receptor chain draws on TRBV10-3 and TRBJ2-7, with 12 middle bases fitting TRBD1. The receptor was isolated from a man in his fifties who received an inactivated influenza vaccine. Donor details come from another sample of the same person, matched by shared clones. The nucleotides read TGTGCCATCGGGACAGGGGGCCCGTACGAGCAGTACTTC. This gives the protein CAIGTGGPYEQYF.